The T cell receptor (beta chain) under discussion was sequenced for a study of human T cells and chemical hapten exposure. Study information: Sensitization involved placing 2% DPC onto an approximately 2 cm by approximately 2 cm region of upper inner arm skin. Study results and caveats: All donors were alopecia patients, so their immunity may differ from that of healthy people.

This CDR3 is 14 amino acids long. Germline CDR1 and CDR2: SGHRS and YFSETQ. V was pared by 4 bases and J by 2 bases, with 12 bases between. One entry per CDR3 protein results from TCRdb running MiXCR on the RACE reads. The sample lists some 15,000 distinct CDR3 sequences; about a sixth were seen once. Time point of the sample: patch test 1, 2 weeks after DPC sensitization. Treatment indicated: therapeutic diphenylcyclopropenone sensitization with weekly scalp DPC. Every patch test was put on after a blood sample was taken. This clonotype was detected many times. Its target is unknown. The sample in question was whole blood, obtained in connection with sensitization to the hapten diphenylcyclopropenone (DPC). This sequence originates from a woman aged 25 to 39 with alopecia areata. Some clones in this sample may be carry-over from other donors' samples. The chain is built from TRBV5-1 and TRBJ1-1; the D gene is possibly TRBD1 (6 bases). The CDR3 protein is CASSTGQINTEAFF. The CDR3 DNA is TGCGCCAGCAGCACCGGACAGATTAACACTGAAGCTTTCTTT.